One T cell receptor beta chain is described in this entry. Sequencing used immunoSEQ multiplex PCR; TCRdb keeps in-frame clones, though not all of them. The sample has around 290,000 clones; more than 80% are singletons. This sample was included in a study of blood T cell repertoires in COVID-19. The CDR3 sequence is 13 residues long. CDR1 is PRHDT, CDR2 FYEKMQ, per germline (reference sequence). Deletions cut 5 bases from V and 8 bases from J, with 15 bases between. This clonotype originated in a woman aged 25 to 45 who had recovered from COVID-19. This sequence joins TRBV13 and TRBJ1-1; D uncertain. Input material: PBMCs or T cells enriched from blood (not recorded which). CDR3 loop: CASSPRPGGEAFF. CDR3 in DNA: TGTGCCAGCAGCCCGAGACCCGGAGGGGAAGCTTTCTTT.